The 27 T cell receptor beta chains in this list originate from one sample, sequenced in a study of blood T cell repertoires in COVID-19. Sequencing used immunoSEQ multiplex PCR; TCRdb keeps in-frame clones, though not all of them. Of approximately 210,000 clones in the sample, 85% were seen once. Sequenced sample: peripheral blood. The source of these receptors is a man aged 60 to 75 with COVID-19, enrolled during active disease.

The chain couples TRBV4-1 to TRBJ2-7; 8 bases align to TRBD1. After removal of 0 bases from V and 7 bases from J, the junction contained 8 bases not matched to a gene. This CDR3 has 15 residues. Germline CDR1 is MGHRA and CDR2 is YSYEKL. The CDR3 here is CASSQETTGGLEQYF. The CDR3 coding sequence is TGCGCCAGCAGCCAAGAGACTACAGGGGGGTTGGAGCAGTACTTC.

V gene TRBV20-1 combines with J gene TRBJ2-1; TRBD1 matches 7 bases. Trimming at V came to 3 bases and at J to 3 bases, leaving 2 bases not matched to a gene. The CDR3 loop spans 13 amino acids. The V gene's germline CDR1 is DFQATT and CDR2 SNEGSKA (reference sequence). The CDR3, as DNA: TGCAGTGCTAGTACAGGGGACTACAATGAGCAGTTCTTC. Residues: CSASTGDYNEQFF.

The gene calls are TRBV5-5 and TRBJ2-7; TRBD1 aligns across 9 bases. Per germline, CDR1 SGHKS and CDR2 YYEKEE (reference sequence). With 2 bases clipped from V and 2 bases from J, the junction kept 5 bases outside the gene matches. The CDR3 length is 15 residues. The CDR3 sequence is CASSFSGTGTYEQYF. The CDR3 coding sequence is TGTGCCAGCAGCTTCTCCGGGACAGGGACCTACGAGCAGTACTTC.

This chain connects TRBV6-2 or TRBV6-3 to TRBJ2-3, with 11 bases identical to TRBD1. CDR3 size: 16 residues. J gave up 4 bases and V 2 bases, and 5 bases lay outside the gene matches. In germline, CDR1 is MNHEY, CDR2 SVGEGT. In DNA form, the CDR3 reads TGTGCCAGCAGTTACCCACCGGGACAGGGGGCAGATACGCAGTATTTT. Protein sequence: CASSYPPGQGADTQYF.

The chain carries TRBV4-1 and TRBJ1-2; D may be TRBD1 (5 bases). Germline values: CDR1 MGHRA, CDR2 YSYEKL. The V end lost 6 bases, the J end lost 8 bases, and 19 bases lay between the germline ends. The CDR3 has 14 amino acids. Written as DNA, the CDR3 is TGCGCCAGCAGTTCGCGGGGAGGGGAGTGGGGCTACACCTTC. Translating gives CASSSRGGEWGYTF.

This chain connects TRBV9 to TRBJ1-4; TRBD1 agrees at 11 bases. CDR3 length: 17 amino acids. Germline CDR1 reads SGDLS; CDR2 reads YYNGEE. Losses at the gene ends were 4 bases for V and 3 bases for J; bases not matched to a gene: 8. The CDR3 DNA sequence: TGTGCCAGCAGCCCCCGGACAGGGGGCGCTTCTAATGAAAAACTGTTTTTT. Amino acids: CASSPRTGGASNEKLFF.

The chain joins TRBV4-3 to TRBJ2-7; 7 bases align to TRBD1. This CDR3 comprises 14 residues. Germline V CDR1 and CDR2: LGHNA, YSLEER. The V and J ends lost 4 bases and 0 bases, in that order; junction bases with no gene match: 3. DNA of the CDR3: TGCGCCAGCAGCCCCGGGACAGTCTCCTACGAGCAGTACTTC. Protein product: CASSPGTVSYEQYF.

V gene TRBV29-1 combines with J gene TRBJ2-1; maybe TRBD2 (6 bases). CDR1 SQVTM and CDR2 ANQGSEA come from the germline V gene. V was pared by 6 bases and J by 4 bases, with 19 bases between. The CDR3 contains 15 residues. DNA for the CDR3: TGCAGCGTAGACTGGAACTTCGGGACTTACAATGAGCAGTTCTTC. This gives the protein CSVDWNFGTYNEQFF.

The gene calls are TRBV19 and TRBJ2-7; TRBD2 is a possible D gene (5 bases). CDR3 size: 14 residues. V lost 6 bases to trimming and J lost 2 bases, with 14 bases between them. Germline assignment: CDR1 LNHDA and CDR2 SQIVND (reference sequence). As DNA, the CDR3 is TGTGCCAGTAGGCCCCTGGACGGGACCTACGAGCAGTACTTC. Translating it yields CASRPLDGTYEQYF.

V and J are TRBV11-3 and TRBJ2-3; 8 nucleotides match TRBD2. Germline trimming cut 3 bases from V and 2 bases from J; bases unmatched to any gene: 4. The CDR3 is made up of 15 amino acids. The germline gives CDR1 SGHNT, CDR2 YENEEA. The CDR3 DNA is TGTGCCAGCAGCTTTACGGGAGGGACCACAGATACGCAGTATTTT. Its protein is CASSFTGGTTDTQYF.

The chain is built from TRBV5-1 and TRBJ2-3, with TRBD2 matching 12 bases. The CDR3 has 18 amino acids. The V and J ends lost 0 bases and 0 bases, in that order; junction bases with no gene match: 5. CDR1 is SGHRS, CDR2 YFSETQ, per germline. The CDR3 spells CASSLEASGRASTDTQYF. The CDR3 DNA reads as TGCGCCAGCAGCTTGGAGGCTAGCGGGAGGGCAAGCACAGATACGCAGTATTTT.

The chain is built from TRBV28 and TRBJ2-7; 7 bases line up with TRBD2. Germline V gene lookup returns CDR1 MDHEN and CDR2 SYDVKM. The CDR3 runs to 14 residues. Unmatched junction bases numbered 5, after V lost 0 bases and J lost 6 bases. DNA for the CDR3: TGTGCCAGCAGTTTATGGGCTCGCGGGGGCGAGCAGTACTTC. Residues: CASSLWARGGEQYF.

J is TRBJ1-1 and V is TRBV27, with a possible D match to TRBD1 (6 bases). From germline, CDR1 is MNHEY and CDR2 SMNVEV (reference sequence). V gave up 5 bases and J gave up 1 base, with 14 bases separating them. The CDR3 is made up of 15 amino acids. CDR3 coding DNA: TGTGCCAGCAGTGACCGACAGGATGGGAACACTGAAGCTTTCTTT. This translates into CASSDRQDGNTEAFF.

Comment on this clone: Other DNA sequences in the same sample also yield this CDR3. CDR3 region: CAWRTGGTEAFF. In DNA form, the CDR3 reads TGTGCCTGGAGGACAGGGGGGACTGAAGCTTTCTTT. V gene TRBV30 combines with J gene TRBJ1-1; 9 bases fit TRBD1. This CDR3 region has 12 residues. Trimming cost V 3 bases and J 5 bases; bases outside gene matches: 1. Germline CDR1 GTSNPN, CDR2 SVGIG (reference sequence).

The V gene is TRBV7-8, the J gene TRBJ1-3; TRBD1 aligns across 8 bases. V lost 5 bases and J lost 1; bases outside the gene matches: 7. Germline V gene lookup returns CDR1 SGHVS and CDR2 FQNEAQ. The CDR3 consists of 16 residues. CDR3 sequence (DNA): TGTGCCAGCAGCCAACGGACAGGGCGGTCTGGAAACACCATATATTTT. This codes for CASSQRTGRSGNTIYF.

V usage is TRBV7-3 and J usage is TRBJ2-1; D not certain. Germline V gene lookup returns CDR1 SGHTA and CDR2 FQGTGA. This CDR3 contains 16 residues. The V end lost 2 bases, the J end lost 0 bases, and 11 bases lay between the germline ends. The CDR3 protein is CASSLSRYSSYNEQFF. The CDR3 DNA sequence: TGTGCCAGCAGCTTATCAAGATATAGCTCCTACAATGAGCAGTTCTTC.

On this clone itself: Other DNA sequences in the same sample also yield this CDR3. The chain couples TRBV5-1 to TRBJ2-2; D is perhaps TRBD1 (5 bases). Trimming cost V 0 bases and J 1 base, with 10 bases left between them. Germline V lookup: CDR1 SGHRS, CDR2 YFSETQ. CDR3 size: 16 residues. The CDR3 nucleotides read TGCGCCAGCAGCTTGGATCCAGGGCAGAACACCGGGGAGCTGTTTTTT. Translation gives CASSLDPGQNTGELFF.

This clone appeared a single time. The gene calls are TRBV5-4 and TRBJ1-2; D remains unclear. This CDR3 is 15 amino acids long. The V gene's germline CDR1 is SGHNT and CDR2 YYREEE (reference sequence). Trimming removed 0 bases at V and 4 bases at J, with 13 bases between. The DNA for the CDR3 is TGTGCCAGCAGCTTGGACTCAGCGCCTCCCTATGGCTACACCTTC. Translation gives CASSLDSAPPYGYTF.

This chain connects TRBV7-9 to TRBJ1-4; no clear D gene. Germline V gene data show CDR1 as SEHNR and CDR2 as FQNEAQ (reference sequence). V was pared by 6 bases and J by 3 bases, with 11 bases between. The CDR3 has 14 amino acids. CDR3 in amino acids: CASSLHSANEKLFF. Written as DNA, the CDR3 is TGTGCCAGCAGTCTTCATTCGGCTAATGAAAAACTGTTTTTT.

The CDR3 coding sequence is TGTGCCAGCAGCCTTTCAGGAGATACGCAGTATTTT. The encoded protein is CASSLSGDTQYF. V gene TRBV4-2 combines with J gene TRBJ2-3, with unresolved D. Germline V lookup: CDR1 LGHNA, CDR2 YNFKEQ. The CDR3 has 12 amino acids. The ends were cut back, 4 bases at V and 5 bases at J, with 7 bases in the middle.

The chain joins TRBV6-5 to TRBJ1-1; the D gene is possibly TRBD1 (5 bases). Germline CDR1 is MNHEY and CDR2 is SVGAGI. The CDR3 consists of 14 residues. The V and J ends lost 6 bases and 4 bases respectively, with 15 bases between them. CDR3 coding DNA: TGTGCCAGCAGACCGCTTGGGAGGGGCACTGAAGCTTTCTTT. It is translated as CASRPLGRGTEAFF.

The J gene is TRBJ2-3, the V gene TRBV10-3, with TRBD1 matching 8 bases. The V gene end was trimmed by 5 bases and the J gene end by 6 bases; junction bases not matched to a gene: 7. CDR1 is ENHRY and CDR2 is SYGVKD in the germline V gene. The length of the CDR3 is 14 residues. The CDR3 sequence: CAISYQGADDTQYF. Written as DNA, the CDR3 is TGTGCCATCAGTTATCAGGGGGCCGATGATACGCAGTATTTT.

J is TRBJ1-6 and V is TRBV27; D is perhaps TRBD1 (6 bases). The length of the CDR3 is 15 residues. With 7 bases removed from V and 7 bases from J, the gap between germline ends came to 17 bases. Germline-derived CDR1 and CDR2 are MNHEY and SMNVEV (reference sequence). CDR3 coding DNA: TGTGCCAGCATCGGGGAAAGGGGGTGGAATTCACCCCTCCACTTT. Translating it yields CASIGERGWNSPLHF.

The chain combines TRBV4-2 with TRBJ1-2; 7 positions match TRBD1. This CDR3 comprises 16 residues. After removal of 0 bases from V and 2 bases from J, the junction contained 6 bases not matched to a gene. The V gene's germline CDR1 is LGHNA and CDR2 YNFKEQ. CDR3 nucleotides: TGTGCCAGCAGCCAAGATTACGGAGGGGGCAACTATGGCTACACCTTC. Translating it yields CASSQDYGGGNYGYTF.

The chain couples TRBV5-1 to TRBJ2-3; D might be TRBD1 (5 bases). Germline V gives CDR1 SGHRS, CDR2 YFSETQ. The ends were cut back, 4 bases at V and 6 bases at J, with 15 bases in the middle. CDR3 length: 14 amino acids. CDR3: CASSDPRSGDTQYF. Written as DNA, the CDR3 is TGCGCCAGCAGCGACCCCAGATCAGGGGATACGCAGTATTTT.

CDR3: CASSQDLTGDTEAFF. DNA of the CDR3: TGCGCCAGCAGCCAAGATCTGACAGGGGATACTGAAGCTTTCTTT. The chain employs TRBV4-3 and TRBJ1-1; 8 bases line up with TRBD1. The CDR3 consists of 15 residues. The V gene end was trimmed by 0 bases and the J gene end by 5 bases; junction bases not matched to a gene: 5. Germline values: CDR1 LGHNA, CDR2 YSLEER.

The genes are TRBV10-1 and TRBJ2-3; 10 nucleotides match TRBD2. This CDR3 is 14 amino acids long. V gave up 6 bases and J gave up 3 bases; unmatched junction bases: 3. In germline, CDR1 is WNHNN, CDR2 SYGVQD (reference sequence). CDR3 sequence reads: CASSGTSETDTQYF. In DNA, the CDR3 is TGCGCCAGCAGCGGGACTAGCGAGACAGATACGCAGTATTTT.